Listed here are 16 T cell receptor beta chains from one sample, sequenced in a study of a mutant IDH1 vaccine in newly diagnosed glioma. Stated time point: week 11, during vaccination. The study gave 300 ug of mutant IDH1 20-mer peptide per vaccine dose, with topical imiquimod. Profiling relied on immunoSEQ multiplex PCR, and the TCRdb table lists in-frame clones only, not all of them. The table has approximately 110,000 clones, approximately 87% seen once; the top ten hold under 0.8%. These TCRs' antigens remain unknown. The sequences come from PBMCs, collected from a glioma patient whose treatment included an IDH1 peptide vaccine. The receptor set was obtained from a woman between 50 and 59 years old with glioma.

This rearrangement joins TRBV28 to TRBJ2-3; D may correspond to TRBD1 or TRBD2 (5 bases each). CDR3 length: 12 residues. The V gene lost 10 bases and the J gene lost 0 bases, with 8 bases spanning the gap. Germline loops: CDR1 MDHEN, CDR2 SYDVKM. CDR3 sequence reads: CATGTSTDTQYF. In DNA, the CDR3 is TGTGCCACCGGGACCAGCACAGATACGCAGTATTTT.

The chain couples TRBV7-3 to TRBJ1-1; TRBD1 is a possible D gene (5 bases). The V and J ends lost 4 bases and 4 bases respectively, with 16 bases between them. In germline, CDR1 is SGHTA, CDR2 FQGTGA. The CDR3 covers 15 residues. CDR3: CASSSGAGSGTEAFF. The CDR3 nucleotides read TGTGCCAGCAGCTCCGGGGCAGGGTCCGGCACTGAAGCTTTCTTT.

V gene TRBV10-3 combines with J gene TRBJ2-7, with 12 bases identical to TRBD2. The CDR3 is made up of 15 amino acids. J lost 4 bases, V lost 0 bases, and 1 base had no gene match. Per the germline V gene, CDR1 is ENHRY and CDR2 is SYGVKD. The CDR3 protein is CAISESGLAGYEQYF. Here the CDR3 DNA reads TGTGCCATCAGTGAGTCCGGACTAGCGGGGTACGAGCAGTACTTC.

The chain joins TRBV30 to TRBJ2-3; 7 positions agree with TRBD2. Germline CDR1 reads GTSNPN; CDR2 reads SVGIG (reference sequence). This CDR3 comprises 12 residues. V trimming: 8 bases; J trimming: 1 base; junction bases outside the gene matches: 3. Here the CDR3 reads CARAGGTDTQYF. CDR3 nucleotide sequence: TGTGCCCGCGCGGGGGGCACAGATACGCAGTATTTT. Full variable domain (outside the CDR3, taken from reference TRBV30 and TRBJ2-3): SQTIHQWPATLVQPVGSPLSLECTVEGTSNPNLYWYRQAAGRGLQLLFYSVGIGQISSEVPQNLSASRPQDRQFILSSKKLLLSDSGFYLCARAGGTDTQYFGPGTRLTVL.

V usage is TRBV30 and J usage is TRBJ1-2; D gene unclear. Germline V gene lookup returns CDR1 GTSNPN and CDR2 SVGIG (reference sequence). The V end lost 1 base, the J end lost 4 bases, and 10 bases lay between the germline ends. This CDR3 has 13 residues. CDR3 protein: CAWSAGSPYGYTF. In DNA, the CDR3 is TGTGCCTGGAGTGCGGGGTCGCCCTATGGCTACACCTTC.

The chain carries TRBV6-6 and TRBJ2-7; 8 positions agree with TRBD1. Germline V CDR1 and CDR2: MNHNY, SVGAGI (reference sequence). The CDR3 runs to 15 residues. V was clipped by 4 bases and J by 3 bases; unmatched bases: 8. The CDR3 region is CASSFDRGAVYEQYF. The CDR3 DNA follows: TGTGCCAGCAGTTTTGACAGGGGCGCCGTCTACGAGCAGTACTTC.

The chain couples TRBV18 to TRBJ1-1; possibly TRBD1 for D (6 bases). This CDR3 spans 13 amino acids. Trimming cost V 6 bases and J 8 bases, with 16 bases left between them. Germline V CDR1 and CDR2: KGHSH, LQKENI. CDR3 DNA: TGTGCCAGCTCCCCCTGGGGGCAGGGAGAAGCTTTCTTT. Translating it yields CASSPWGQGEAFF.

This clone was recorded only once. The rearrangement links TRBV10-3 to TRBJ2-3; either TRBD1 or TRBD2 may fit D (6 bases each). The V gene lost 6 bases and the J gene lost 6 bases, with 16 bases spanning the gap. In germline, CDR1 is ENHRY, CDR2 SYGVKD. The CDR3 runs to 14 residues. In DNA, the CDR3 is TGTGCCATCAGCCCCGGGGGCCCCGGGGATACGCAGTATTTT. Translating it yields CAISPGGPGDTQYF.

The rearrangement uses TRBV18 and TRBJ2-1; D is undetermined. The CDR3 extends over 14 amino acids. V was cut by 1 base and J by 5 bases, with 9 bases left in between. Germline V gene sequence: CDR1 KGHSH, CDR2 LQKENI. The CDR3 is CASSPQAQDNEQFF. In DNA form, the CDR3 reads TGTGCCAGCTCACCACAGGCCCAGGACAATGAGCAGTTCTTC.

The J gene is TRBJ1-2, the V gene TRBV27; 7 bases are shared with TRBD1. J gave up 4 bases and V 4 bases, and 3 bases lay outside the gene matches. Germline assignment: CDR1 MNHEY and CDR2 SMNVEV (reference sequence). The CDR3 spans 13 residues. CDR3 nucleotide sequence: TGTGCCAGCAGTTCGGGACAGTTCTATGGCTACACCTTC. Amino acid sequence: CASSSGQFYGYTF.

The V call is TRBV4-1, the J call TRBJ2-7; D gene uncertain. Germline V gene data show CDR1 as MGHRA and CDR2 as YSYEKL. CDR3 length equals 12 residues. The germline V and J ends were trimmed by 6 bases and 1 base, with 7 bases remaining between them. In DNA, the CDR3 is TGCGCCAGCAGGGACCCTTCCTACGAGCAGTACTTC. Its translation is CASRDPSYEQYF.

This chain uses TRBV5-8 with TRBJ2-3; 11 bases map to TRBD2. The CDR3 has 14 amino acids. Germline V gene sequence: CDR1 SGHTS, CDR2 YDEGEE. V shed 8 bases, J shed 6 bases, and the junction held 8 bases outside the gene matches. The DNA for the CDR3 is TGTGCCAGTCGGCCGGGACTAGCGGTTGATACGCAGTATTTT. This gives the protein CASRPGLAVDTQYF.

This clone was found once. The rearrangement uses TRBV15 and TRBJ1-4; 7 bases match TRBD1. Trimming cost V 0 bases and J 3 bases; bases outside gene matches: 4. CDR3 length: 16 amino acids. Germline CDR1 is LNHNV and CDR2 is YYDKDF (reference sequence). The CDR3 region has the DNA TGTGCCACCAGCAGAGAGTGGGGACAGTCTAATGAAAAACTGTTTTTT. Amino acids: CATSREWGQSNEKLFF.

This clone was detected a few times. The V call is TRBV5-1, the J call TRBJ1-1; the D is unclear. V was trimmed by 1 base and J by 1 base, leaving 8 bases between them. CDR3 length equals 14 residues. Germline assignment: CDR1 SGHRS and CDR2 YFSETQ. This CDR3 reads CASSLWAANTEAFF. The CDR3 nucleotides are TGCGCCAGCAGCTTGTGGGCAGCGAACACTGAAGCTTTCTTT.

The chain joins TRBV9 to TRBJ2-7; possible D gene TRBD2, 6 bases. Germline loops: CDR1 SGDLS, CDR2 YYNGEE. V lost 4 bases and J 3 bases, leaving 17 bases between the germline ends. The CDR3 length is 15 residues. For the CDR3, the DNA is TGTGCCAGCAGCCCCTCGGGAGCGGCTGGCTACGAGCAGTACTTC. The encoded protein is CASSPSGAAGYEQYF.

This sequence joins TRBV7-9 and TRBJ1-1; a possible D gene is TRBD1 (5 bases). V was shortened by 7 bases and J by 2 bases, with 11 bases between the two germline ends. Germline V gene sequence: CDR1 SEHNR, CDR2 FQNEAQ (reference sequence). CDR3 length equals 13 residues. This CDR3 reads CASNKGVNTEAFF. The CDR3 DNA follows: TGTGCCAGCAACAAAGGGGTAAACACTGAAGCTTTCTTT.